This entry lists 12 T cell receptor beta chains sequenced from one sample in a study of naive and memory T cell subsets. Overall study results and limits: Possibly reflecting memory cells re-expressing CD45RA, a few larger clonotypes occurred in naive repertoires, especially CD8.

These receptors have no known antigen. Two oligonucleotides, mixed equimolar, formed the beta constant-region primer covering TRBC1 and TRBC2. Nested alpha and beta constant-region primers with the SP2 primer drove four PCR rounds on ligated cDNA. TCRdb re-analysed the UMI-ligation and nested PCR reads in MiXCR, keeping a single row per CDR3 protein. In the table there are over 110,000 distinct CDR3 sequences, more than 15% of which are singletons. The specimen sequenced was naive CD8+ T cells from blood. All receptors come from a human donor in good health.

Here the CDR3 DNA reads TGTGCCAGCAGGCGCCTAATCAGCGGGGACCAAGAGACCCAGTACTTC. Residues: CASRRLISGDQETQYF. The chain has TRBV28 and TRBJ2-5; TRBD2 agrees at 7 bases. Germline V gene sequence: CDR1 MDHEN, CDR2 SYDVKM. V shed 6 bases, J shed 0 bases, and the junction held 10 bases outside the gene matches. The CDR3 covers 16 residues.

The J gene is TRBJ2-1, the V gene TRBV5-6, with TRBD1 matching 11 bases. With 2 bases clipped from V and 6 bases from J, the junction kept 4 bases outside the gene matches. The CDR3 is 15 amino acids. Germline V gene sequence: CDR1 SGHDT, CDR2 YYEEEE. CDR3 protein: CASSLDGTGGNEQFF. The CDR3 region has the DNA TGTGCCAGCAGCTTAGACGGGACAGGGGGCAATGAGCAGTTCTTC.

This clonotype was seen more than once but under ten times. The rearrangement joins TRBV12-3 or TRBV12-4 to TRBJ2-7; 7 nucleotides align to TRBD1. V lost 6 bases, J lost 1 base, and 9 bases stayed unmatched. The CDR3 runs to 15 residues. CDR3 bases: TGTGCCAGCAGGCCGACAGGGCCTGAATCCTACGAGCAGTACTTC. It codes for CASRPTGPESYEQYF.

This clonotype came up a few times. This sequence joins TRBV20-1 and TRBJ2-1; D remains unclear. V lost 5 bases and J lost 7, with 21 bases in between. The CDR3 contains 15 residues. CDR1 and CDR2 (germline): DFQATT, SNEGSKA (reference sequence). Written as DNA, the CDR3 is TGCAGTGCTGAAAAACTGGCTAGTGGTGAGAATGAGCAGTTCTTC. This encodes CSAEKLASGENEQFF.

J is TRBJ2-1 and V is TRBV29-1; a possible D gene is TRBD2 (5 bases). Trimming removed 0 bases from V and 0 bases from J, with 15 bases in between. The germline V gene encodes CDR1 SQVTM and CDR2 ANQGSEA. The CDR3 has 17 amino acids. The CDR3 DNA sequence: TGCAGCGTTGAAGAACCAAATAACGGGGTCTCCTACAATGAGCAGTTCTTC. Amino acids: CSVEEPNNGVSYNEQFF.

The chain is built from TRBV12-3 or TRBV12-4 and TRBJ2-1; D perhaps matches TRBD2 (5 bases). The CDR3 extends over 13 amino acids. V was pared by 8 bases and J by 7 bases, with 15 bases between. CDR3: CASSSPEGNEQFF. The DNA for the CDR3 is TGTGCCAGCTCTAGCCCAGAGGGTAATGAGCAGTTCTTC.

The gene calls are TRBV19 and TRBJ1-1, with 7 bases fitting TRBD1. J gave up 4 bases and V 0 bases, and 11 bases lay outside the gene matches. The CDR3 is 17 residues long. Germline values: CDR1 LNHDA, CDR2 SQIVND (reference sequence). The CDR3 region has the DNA TGTGCCAGTAGTATAGATGTCCCCTACGACAGGGCCACTGAAGCTTTCTTT. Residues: CASSIDVPYDRATEAFF.

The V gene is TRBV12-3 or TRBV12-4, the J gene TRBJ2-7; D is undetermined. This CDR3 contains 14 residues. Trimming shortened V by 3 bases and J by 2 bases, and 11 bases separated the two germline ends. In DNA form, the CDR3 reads TGTGCCAGCAGTTTCGGCGACGTCGCCTACGAGCAGTACTTC. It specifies CASSFGDVAYEQYF.

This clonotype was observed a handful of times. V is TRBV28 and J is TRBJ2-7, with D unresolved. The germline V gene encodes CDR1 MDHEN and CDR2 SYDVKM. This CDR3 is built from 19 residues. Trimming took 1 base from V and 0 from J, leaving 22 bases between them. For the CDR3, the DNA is TGTGCCAGCAGTTTATTACTCCGAGACGGGTGGGCGGCCTCCTACGAGCAGTACTTC. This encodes CASSLLLRDGWAASYEQYF.

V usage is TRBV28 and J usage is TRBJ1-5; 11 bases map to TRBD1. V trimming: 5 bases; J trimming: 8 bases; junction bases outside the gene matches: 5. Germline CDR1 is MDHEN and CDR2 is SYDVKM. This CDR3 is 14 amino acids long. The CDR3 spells CASSPWTGGEPQHF. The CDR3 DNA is TGTGCCAGCAGTCCCTGGACAGGGGGCGAGCCCCAGCATTTT.

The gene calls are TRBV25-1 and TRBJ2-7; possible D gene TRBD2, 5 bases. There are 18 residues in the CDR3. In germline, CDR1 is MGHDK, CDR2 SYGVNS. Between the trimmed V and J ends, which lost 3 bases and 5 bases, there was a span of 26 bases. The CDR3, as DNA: TGTGCCAGCAGTGAGTTTTTCCCTGGGGAGTACAGTATAGACGAGCAGTACTTC. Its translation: CASSEFFPGEYSIDEQYF.

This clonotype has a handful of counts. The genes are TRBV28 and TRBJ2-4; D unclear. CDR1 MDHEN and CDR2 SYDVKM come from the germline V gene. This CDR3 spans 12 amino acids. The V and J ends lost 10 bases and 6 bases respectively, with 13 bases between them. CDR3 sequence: CATNGVANIQYF. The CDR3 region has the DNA TGTGCCACCAATGGGGTCGCAAACATTCAGTACTTC.